This entry lists 27 T cell receptor beta chains sequenced from one sample in a study of CD4 T cells in relation to SARS-CoV-2 and coronaviruses. The unexposed donors gave CD4+ T cells in about 2010-2019, prior to COVID-19. Clones were sequenced by immunoSEQ multiplex PCR, and TCRdb holds only the in-frame ones, with some missing. The sample gives some 68,000 clones, more than 85% of which show up once; 0.2% to 0.25% is in the top ten. The sequenced sample was naive CD4+ T cells from PBMCs. This sample's subset: naive CD4+ T cells isolated by negative enrichment. Receptors were obtained from a human donor in good health.

The chain is built from TRBV5-4 and TRBJ2-7; tentatively, D is TRBD2 (6 bases). The germline V gene has CDR1 SGHNT and CDR2 YYREEE (reference sequence). This CDR3 spans 16 amino acids. The ends were cut back, 2 bases at V and 6 bases at J, with 21 bases in the middle. As DNA, the CDR3 is TGTGCCAGCAGCTTTAATCCTGGAGGGAGGATAGGCGAGCAGTACTTC. Translated, it gives CASSFNPGGRIGEQYF.

This chain links TRBV2 with TRBJ2-1; a possible D gene is TRBD2 (5 bases). Germline assignment: CDR1 SNHLY and CDR2 FYNNEI. Trimming shortened V by 6 bases and J by 5 bases, and 11 bases separated the two germline ends. The CDR3 totals 13 residues. For the CDR3, the DNA is TGTGCCAGCAGGGCTAGCCGAAACAATGAGCAGTTCTTC. This encodes CASRASRNNEQFF.

The chain combines TRBV2 with TRBJ2-5; 10 bases fit TRBD1. The V segment lost 8 bases and the J segment 4 bases; nucleotides outside the gene matches: 4. The CDR3 runs 13 residues. The germline V gene has CDR1 SNHLY and CDR2 FYNNEI. The CDR3 DNA reads as TGTGCCAGCCCACGGACAGGGGGAGAGACCCAGTACTTC. Amino acid sequence: CASPRTGGETQYF.

The CDR3 region is CAIGGDTQYF. CDR3 in DNA: TGTGCCATAGGGGGGGATACGCAGTATTTT. This chain uses TRBV28 with TRBJ2-3; the D gene could be TRBD1 or TRBD2 (6 bases each). Between the trimmed V and J ends, which lost 10 bases and 6 bases, there was a span of 8 bases. The germline gives CDR1 MDHEN, CDR2 SYDVKM. CDR3 length: 10 amino acids.

The chain is built from TRBV6-2 or TRBV6-3 and TRBJ2-1, with 14 bases that match TRBD2. V was pared by 2 bases and J by 4 bases, with 4 bases of the junction left unmatched. The CDR3 runs 17 residues. Germline CDR1 and CDR2: MNHEY and SVGEGT. The DNA of the CDR3 is TGTGCCAGCAGTTACCTGGGACTAGCGGGAGTGTACAATGAGCAGTTCTTC. This encodes CASSYLGLAGVYNEQFF.

V is TRBV28 and J is TRBJ1-1; a weak D match, TRBD1 (6 bases). The CDR3 length is 13 residues. Germline loops: CDR1 MDHEN, CDR2 SYDVKM. V lost 5 bases to trimming and J lost 4 bases, with 11 bases between them. CDR3 loop: CASSRGASTEAFF. The CDR3 coding sequence is TGTGCCAGCAGTCGGGGGGCGTCCACTGAAGCTTTCTTT.

The chain is built from TRBV5-1 and TRBJ2-3; D gene uncertain. There are 18 residues in the CDR3. Trimming took off 0 bases at V and 3 bases at J, with 20 bases between the two ends. The germline V gene has CDR1 SGHRS and CDR2 YFSETQ. Written as DNA, the CDR3 is TGCGCCAGCAGCTTGGCTCCGATTAGGGCAGAGACAACAGATACGCAGTATTTT. This gives the protein CASSLAPIRAETTDTQYF.

The V call is TRBV28, the J call TRBJ1-2, with D perhaps TRBD1 (5 bases). In germline, CDR1 is MDHEN, CDR2 SYDVKM. CDR3 size: 13 residues. V lost 3 bases to trimming and J lost 3 bases, with 8 bases between them. The DNA for the CDR3 is TGTGCCAGCAGTTTGGGGGGGGACTATGGCTACACCTTC. Its translation is CASSLGGDYGYTF.

The chain couples TRBV18 to TRBJ2-1; 7 nucleotides agree with TRBD1. The CDR3 sequence is 17 residues long. CDR1 is KGHSH and CDR2 is LQKENI in the germline V gene. V dropped 0 bases and J dropped 7; count of bases not matched to a gene: 12. The CDR3 loop reads CASSPPRDRASPNEQFF. The CDR3 region has the DNA TGTGCCAGCTCACCACCGAGAGACAGGGCCAGCCCGAATGAGCAGTTCTTC.

The chain uses TRBV5-1 and TRBJ2-1; D assignment may be TRBD1 or TRBD2 (6 bases each). This CDR3 has 17 amino acids. Trimming stripped 1 base from V and 0 bases from J, with 14 bases between. In germline, CDR1 is SGHRS, CDR2 YFSETQ. In DNA form, the CDR3 reads TGCGCCAGCAGCTTGCCCTCCAAGGGGGGCTCCTACAATGAGCAGTTCTTC. Translation: CASSLPSKGGSYNEQFF. Using reference TRBV5-1 and TRBJ2-1 for the parts outside the CDR3, the full variable domain is KAGVTQTPRYLIKTRGQQVTLSCSPISGHRSVSWYQQTPGQGLQFLFEYFSETQRNKGNFPGRFSGRQFSNSRSEMNVSTLELGDSALYLCASSLPSKGGSYNEQFFGPGTRLTVL.

This clone was counted a single time. The genes are TRBV4-2 and TRBJ1-2; the D is unclear. Germline CDR1 and CDR2: LGHNA and YNFKEQ. CDR3 length: 17 amino acids. Trimming removed 0 bases at V and 1 base at J, with 15 bases between. CDR3: CASSQDARVGFNYGYTF. DNA for the CDR3: TGTGCCAGCAGCCAAGATGCTAGGGTGGGATTTAACTATGGCTACACCTTC.

The genes are TRBV18 and TRBJ1-3, with D tentatively TRBD1 (5 bases). The CDR3 length is 20 residues. V was pared by 3 bases and J by 0 bases, with 24 bases between. Per germline, CDR1 KGHSH and CDR2 LQKENI. CDR3 loop: CASSPRDPRGTEISGNTIYF. The CDR3 coding sequence is TGTGCCAGCTCACCGCGGGACCCCCGGGGGACGGAAATCTCTGGAAACACCATATATTTT.

The chain uses TRBV19 and TRBJ1-2; the match to TRBD1 covers 8 bases. This CDR3 comprises 14 residues. Germline values: CDR1 LNHDA, CDR2 SQIVND (reference sequence). V was clipped by 6 bases and J by 3 bases; unmatched bases: 6. Here the CDR3 reads CASSTGGLDYGYTF. CDR3 in DNA: TGTGCCAGTAGCACAGGGGGATTGGACTATGGCTACACCTTC.

The rearrangement uses TRBV5-1 and TRBJ1-2, with D hard to call. V gave up 0 bases and J gave up 1 base, with 7 bases separating them. Per the germline V gene, CDR1 is SGHRS and CDR2 is YFSETQ. The CDR3 contains 14 residues. The CDR3 DNA follows: TGCGCCAGCAGCTTGGGCAGTTTTAACTATGGCTACACCTTC. This gives the protein CASSLGSFNYGYTF.

The chain links TRBV2 to TRBJ1-1, with D uncertain. Trimming took 3 bases from V and 5 from J, leaving 13 bases between them. Per the germline V gene, CDR1 is SNHLY and CDR2 is FYNNEI. The CDR3 sequence is 14 residues long. CDR3 in amino acids: CASSEAVLSTEAFF. Here the CDR3 DNA reads TGTGCCAGCAGTGAGGCCGTGTTATCGACTGAAGCTTTCTTT.

J is TRBJ2-2 and V is TRBV14; 12 nucleotides match TRBD1. There are 17 residues in the CDR3. CDR1 SGHDN and CDR2 FVKESK come from the germline V gene. Trimming took 3 bases from V and 5 from J; bases not matched to a gene: 7. CDR3 coding DNA: TGTGCCAGCAGCCATCCGGGACAGGGGGCTTGGACCGGGGAGCTGTTTTTT. Encoded protein: CASSHPGQGAWTGELFF.

The chain combines TRBV6-2 or TRBV6-3 with TRBJ2-5; weak D call: TRBD1 (6 bases). Per germline, CDR1 MNHEY and CDR2 SVGEGT. Trimming took 3 bases from V and 2 from J, leaving 7 bases between them. This CDR3 has 13 amino acids. The CDR3 protein is CASSYTGQETQYF. The CDR3 bases are TGTGCCAGCAGTTATACAGGGCAAGAGACCCAGTACTTC.

This chain connects TRBV7-2 to TRBJ2-7, with TRBD1 matching over 8 bases. The germline CDR1 and CDR2 sequences are SGHTA and FQGNSA. V trimming: 4 bases; J trimming: 2 bases; junction bases outside the gene matches: 7. This CDR3 has 15 amino acids. The CDR3 nucleotides are TGTGCCAGCAGCTCCAAGGGGACAGGTCCCTACGAGCAGTACTTC. Translating gives CASSSKGTGPYEQYF.

The V and J genes are TRBV9 and TRBJ2-5, with a possible D match to TRBD1 (6 bases). The CDR3 runs to 17 residues. The V and J ends lost 3 bases and 5 bases respectively, with 23 bases between them. CDR1 is SGDLS and CDR2 is YYNGEE in the germline V gene. In nucleotides, the CDR3 is TGTGCCAGCAGCGAGGACATAAAAACAGGGTATCGGGAGACCCAGTACTTC. It yields the protein CASSEDIKTGYRETQYF. Full variable domain (outside the CDR3, taken from reference TRBV9 and TRBJ2-5): DSGVTQTPKHLITATGQRVTLRCSPRSGDLSVYWYQQSLDQGLQFLIQYYNGEERAKGNILERFSAQQFPDLHSELNLSSLELGDSALYFCASSEDIKTGYRETQYFGPGTRLLVL.

This clone was seen once. The V and J genes are TRBV30 and TRBJ1-2, with TRBD1 as a possible D gene (6 bases). V was clipped by 4 bases and J by 7 bases, with 19 bases between them. The germline gives CDR1 GTSNPN, CDR2 SVGIG (reference sequence). The CDR3 is made up of 14 amino acids. CDR3 DNA sequence: TGTGCCTGGACGAGGGGGGTCGATTCTGGTGGCTACACCTTC. Protein product: CAWTRGVDSGGYTF.

This clone is a singleton in its sample. The chain joins TRBV2 to TRBJ2-5; 8 bases are shared with TRBD2. Germline-derived CDR1 and CDR2 are SNHLY and FYNNEI. CDR3 length: 17 amino acids. J was trimmed by 1 base and V by 2 bases; bases with no gene match: 9. CDR3 region: CASSESSGELLQETQYF. DNA of the CDR3: TGTGCCAGCAGTGAAAGTAGCGGGGAACTCCTCCAAGAGACCCAGTACTTC.

V usage is TRBV5-1 and J usage is TRBJ1-5, with D unresolved. This CDR3 contains 15 residues. Germline CDR1 reads SGHRS; CDR2 reads YFSETQ. V shed 4 bases and J shed 3 bases, with 14 bases lying between them. The CDR3: CASSLTGNLNQPQHF. The CDR3 DNA follows: TGCGCCAGCAGCCTAACCGGGAACCTCAATCAGCCCCAGCATTTT.

This chain uses TRBV5-1 with TRBJ2-7, with TRBD2 identical over 8 bases. The CDR3 loop spans 16 amino acids. The junction had 10 bases not matched to a gene; V was cut back by 0 bases and J by 5 bases. Germline loops: CDR1 SGHRS, CDR2 YFSETQ. This CDR3 is CASSLGGASGQHEQYF. The CDR3 DNA is TGCGCCAGCAGCTTGGGAGGGGCTAGCGGGCAACACGAGCAGTACTTC.

J is TRBJ2-7 and V is TRBV11-3; TRBD1 matches 9 bases. The CDR3 is 13 residues long. The V gene end was trimmed by 0 bases and the J gene end by 6 bases; junction bases not matched to a gene: 0. Germline V gene data show CDR1 as SGHNT and CDR2 as YENEEA. CDR3 nucleotides: TGTGCCAGCAGCTTAGAACAGGGGGCCGAGCAGTACTTC. Protein: CASSLEQGAEQYF.

The chain uses TRBV7-3 and TRBJ2-2, with 8 bases lining up with TRBD1. This CDR3 is 15 amino acids long. Germline CDR1 reads SGHTA; CDR2 reads FQGTGA. The junction had 9 bases not matched to a gene; V was cut back by 5 bases and J by 7 bases. The CDR3 loop reads CASSPGQGRVGELFF. The CDR3 DNA reads TGTGCCAGCAGCCCTGGACAGGGTCGGGTCGGGGAGCTGTTTTTT.

Written as DNA, the CDR3 is TGCGCCAGCAGCTTGGAGAGGACTAGCGGTTGGGCCTACGAGCAGTACTTC. It is translated as CASSLERTSGWAYEQYF. The chain joins TRBV5-1 to TRBJ2-7, with TRBD2 matching 10 bases. V was pared by 0 bases and J by 2 bases, with 8 bases of the junction left unmatched. Looked up from germline, CDR1 is SGHRS and CDR2 is YFSETQ. CDR3 length: 17 amino acids.

This clone was seen a single time. The V and J genes are TRBV7-6 and TRBJ2-3; 16 bases fit TRBD2. V lost 4 bases to trimming and J lost 7 bases; unmatched junction nucleotides: 5. This CDR3 has 16 residues. From germline, CDR1 is SGHVS and CDR2 FNYEAQ. The DNA for the CDR3 is TGTGCCAGCAGCTCGGGACTAGCGGGAGGGCCCCATACGCAGTATTTT. It yields the protein CASSSGLAGGPHTQYF.